The source of this T cell receptor beta chain is a study of T cell repertoires in aging, cancer and after chemotherapy. Across the study: Six age groups, ranging from 30 or younger to 70 or older, included the donors. Chronic lymphocytic leukemia patients on fludarabine- or bendamustine-based regimens gave paired samples before and after chemotherapy.

Multiplex touch-down PCR with TRB-A/B primers amplified rearranged V-D-J TRB sequences. TCRdb fed the multiplex PCR reads into MiXCR, producing one record per CDR3 protein. The sample has about 4,500 distinct CDR3 sequences; roughly 24% are singletons. Germline V gives CDR1 SGHKS, CDR2 YYEKEE (reference sequence). This CDR3 region has 14 residues. Trimming took 3 bases from V and 9 from J, leaving 16 bases between them. Regarding the study as a whole: In each cancer cohort, median generation probability increased across chemotherapy, suggesting thymic output rebounded. Age-matched healthy donors had significantly more diverse, less clonal blood TCR repertoires than untreated cancer patients.

The template was genomic DNA from peripheral blood, not RNA. As to this clonotype: Antigen unknown.

This TCR was sampled from a human donor with a blood cancer. Material: blood. This chain uses TRBV5-5 with TRBJ1-5; D is ambiguous. The chain's CDR3 is CASSSGRAMGPQHF. CDR3 sequence (DNA): TGTGCCAGCAGCTCCGGACGGGCTATGGGGCCCCAGCATTTT.